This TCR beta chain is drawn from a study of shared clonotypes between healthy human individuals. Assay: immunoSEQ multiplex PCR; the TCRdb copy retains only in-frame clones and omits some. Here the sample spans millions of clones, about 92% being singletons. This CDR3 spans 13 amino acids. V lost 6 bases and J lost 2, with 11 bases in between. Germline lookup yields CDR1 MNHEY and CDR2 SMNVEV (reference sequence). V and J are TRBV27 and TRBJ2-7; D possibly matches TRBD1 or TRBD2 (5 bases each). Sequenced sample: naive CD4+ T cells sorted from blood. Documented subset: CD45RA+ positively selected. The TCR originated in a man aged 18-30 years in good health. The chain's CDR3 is CASSPGAPYEQYF. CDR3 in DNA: TGTGCCAGCAGCCCCGGGGCCCCCTACGAGCAGTACTTC.